The source of this T cell receptor beta chain is a study of shared clonotypes between healthy human individuals (dated by TCRdb to about 2020). Context from the whole study: Two women and three men aged 18 to 49 years were included in the cohort. For each donor, three plates each were used for CD4 naive and CD4 memory, two plates were used for CD8 naive, and one plate was used for CD8 memory. The study deeply sequenced blood TCR repertoires of about 5 healthy adults to estimate repertoire size and the extent of clonotype sharing between individuals. Libraries were prepared and TCR repertoires were sequenced by different laboratories using diverse techniques, in order to increase sequencing depth and limit assay-specific biases. Leukapheresis yielded between about 0.9 and 9.5 billion PBMCs per donor.

Beyond this particular receptor, the publication reports: Sampling was limited to blood, and TCR repertoires in tissue likely differ from TCR repertoires in blood. Based on pairwise subsampling, the degree of clonotype sharing among donors was expected to be affected by sequencing depth. The genetic and exposure-history diversity represented was limited by the small number of donors. Even with the large sequencing depth, rarefaction of the sorted-subset datasets indicated that sequencing was incomplete. Sharing across a handful of donors was observed for approximately 5% of naive CD4, 3.5% of naive CD8, roughly 2.4% of memory CD4, and about 0.38% of memory CD8 clonotypes. Compared with non-shared clonotypes, the clonotypes found in all four sorted-subset donors had higher generation probabilities. Larger estimated clonotype richness was generally found for naive subsets than for memory subsets.

TCR CDR3 regions were amplified from genomic DNA by multiplex PCR using the deep immunoSEQ assay. Extracted genomic DNA from each cell subset was distributed evenly across all wells of several immunoSEQ 96-well plates, and each plate was treated as a replicate. Each replicate PCR for sorted subsets received about 200 ng genomic DNA, equal to about 30,000 T cell genomes. Purified libraries were measured with a Qubit 3.0 fluorometer, size-checked on a Bioanalyzer 2100, and measured again with the KAPA Library Quantification kit. Each immunoSEQ 96-well plate was sequenced on its own single-read 150-cycle Illumina NextSeq 550 flow cell. On the study's bioinformatics: Because only junctional sequences without quality scores were contained in the immunoSEQ output, filtering matching that applied to full-length reads could not be performed. To assign V/J genes and CDR3, sequences were annotated using PyIR, a Python wrapper for IgBLAST v1.9, with IMGT germline references. Reads were removed for weak V/J assignments (E-value above 1e-6), missing CDR3, stop codons, out-of-frame junctions, or ambiguous translated residues. V3J clonotypes were defined as sequences sharing an identical inferred V gene, J gene, and CDR3 amino acid sequence. The percentage overlap between two repertoires was calculated by dividing the number of shared unique clonotypes by the size of the smaller repertoire. Three approaches were used to assess repertoire richness: RTK rarefaction, the Chao1 estimator, and Recon v2.1 estimates of unobserved clonotypes. OLGA was used to compute generation probabilities for all TCRbeta clonotypes that the gDNA method yielded from several donors. What TCRdb holds here is the immuneACCESS table cut down to in-frame rearrangements. Part of the clones is not present; checked against another copy, under half of the missing clones reflect an unresolved V gene, and the others are unexplained. The DNA was the basis for D and trimming; V, J and clone size are from that table. This sample holds more than 2 million clones; about 93% were observed only once. The ten most abundant clones make up approximately 1.6% of the sample.

CD8 naive samples were CD45RO-negative cells positively selected for CCR7, giving a CD45RA+CCR7+ population that excluded TemRA cells. Healthy HIV-negative adults with no recently reported acute infections or vaccinations were included as donors. All donors were Caucasian adults living in Nashville, Tennessee, USA. Blood was obtained by leukapheresis, after which PBMCs were separated by Ficoll-Histopaque density gradient centrifugation and cryopreserved in liquid nitrogen vapor phase. Purity and quantity of every magnetically sorted T cell population were checked by analytical flow cytometry. Genomic DNA was isolated from each sorted fraction and quantified by UV absorbance on a Nanodrop 2000c. Details on this clone: Its antigen is not yet known. Base qualities are not at hand, and no much larger clone is one base apart.

Its CDR3 holds 15 amino acids, cysteine through phenylalanine. Only the CDR3 portion is preserved as DNA: 45 bases, with reading frame beginning at the first base. Trimming accounts for 4 bases at V and 6 bases at J, while the number of junction bases matched to no gene is 10. CDR1 and CDR2 are drawn from the germline V gene: SGDLS, YYNGEE. Sequenced input: naive CD8+ T cells from PBMCs. The sample's cell subset or site label, decoded: CD45RA+CCR7+. This receptor was taken from a man aged 18 to 29 in good health. Some clones in this sample may be carry-over from other donors' samples. This receptor chain uses TRBV9 and TRBJ2-1, and 7 junctional nucleotides match TRBD2. The CDR3 protein is CASSPRREGSNEQFF. The nucleotides read TGTGCCAGCAGCCCCCGAAGGGAGGGGTCCAATGAGCAGTTCTTC. The variable domain in full, with residues beyond the CDR3 obtained from the reference TRBV9 and TRBJ2-1 genes, is DSGVTQTPKHLITATGQRVTLRCSPRSGDLSVYWYQQSLDQGLQFLIQYYNGEERAKGNILERFSAQQFPDLHSELNLSSLELGDSALYFCASSPRREGSNEQFFGPGTRLTVL.